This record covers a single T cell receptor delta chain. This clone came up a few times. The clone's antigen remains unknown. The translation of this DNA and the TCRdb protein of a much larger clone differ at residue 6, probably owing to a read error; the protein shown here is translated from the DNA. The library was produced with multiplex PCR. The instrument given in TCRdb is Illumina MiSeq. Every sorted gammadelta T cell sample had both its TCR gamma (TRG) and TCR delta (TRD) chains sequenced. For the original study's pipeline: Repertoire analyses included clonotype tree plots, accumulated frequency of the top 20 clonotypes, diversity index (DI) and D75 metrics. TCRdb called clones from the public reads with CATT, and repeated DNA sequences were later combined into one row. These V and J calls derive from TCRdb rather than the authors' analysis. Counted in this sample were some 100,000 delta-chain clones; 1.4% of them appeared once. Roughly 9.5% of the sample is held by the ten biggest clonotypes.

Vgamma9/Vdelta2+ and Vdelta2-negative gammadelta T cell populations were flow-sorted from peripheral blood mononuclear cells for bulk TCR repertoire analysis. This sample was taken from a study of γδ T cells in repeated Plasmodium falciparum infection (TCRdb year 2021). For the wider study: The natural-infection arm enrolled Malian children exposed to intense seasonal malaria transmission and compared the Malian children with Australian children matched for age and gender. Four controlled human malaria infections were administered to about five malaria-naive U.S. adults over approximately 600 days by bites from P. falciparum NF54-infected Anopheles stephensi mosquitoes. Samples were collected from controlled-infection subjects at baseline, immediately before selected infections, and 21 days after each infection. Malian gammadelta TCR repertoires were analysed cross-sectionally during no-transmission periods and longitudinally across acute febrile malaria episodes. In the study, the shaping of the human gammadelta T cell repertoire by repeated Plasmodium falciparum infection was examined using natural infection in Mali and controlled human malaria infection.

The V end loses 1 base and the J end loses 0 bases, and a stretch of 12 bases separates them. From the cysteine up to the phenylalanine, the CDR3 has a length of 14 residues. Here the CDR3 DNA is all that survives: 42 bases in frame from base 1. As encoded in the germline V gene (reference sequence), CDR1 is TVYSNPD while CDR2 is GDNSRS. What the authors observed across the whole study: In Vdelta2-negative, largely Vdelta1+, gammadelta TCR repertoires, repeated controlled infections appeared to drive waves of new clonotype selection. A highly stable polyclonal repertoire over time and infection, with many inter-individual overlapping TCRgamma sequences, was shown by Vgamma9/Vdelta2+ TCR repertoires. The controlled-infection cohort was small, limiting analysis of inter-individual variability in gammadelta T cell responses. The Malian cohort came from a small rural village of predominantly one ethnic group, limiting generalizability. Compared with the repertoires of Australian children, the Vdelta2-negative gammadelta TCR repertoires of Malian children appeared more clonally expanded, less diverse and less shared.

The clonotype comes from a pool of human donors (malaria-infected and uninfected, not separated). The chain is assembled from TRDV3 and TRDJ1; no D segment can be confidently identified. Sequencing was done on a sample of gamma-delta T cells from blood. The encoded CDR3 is CAFIASLYTDKLIF. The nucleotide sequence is TGTGCCTTTATTGCCAGTTTGTACACCGATAAACTCATCTTT.